These 17 T cell receptor beta chains were all obtained from the same sample, sequenced in a study of spatial heterogeneity in lung cancer. TCRdb processed the 5' RACE reads anew with MiXCR; each CDR3 protein has one entry. The sample lists some 32,000 distinct CDR3 sequences, roughly a tenth occurring once. Indicated time point: blood at routine non-recurrence follow-up after resection. The sequencing here drew on PBMCs, taken at follow-up. The receptors derive from a female donor with early-stage non-small cell lung cancer.

In its sample, this clonotype was seen many times. The gene calls are TRBV9 and TRBJ1-3, with 7 positions matching TRBD1. After removal of 3 bases from V and 8 bases from J, the junction contained 2 bases not matched to a gene. CDR3 length: 12 residues. Germline CDR1 is SGDLS and CDR2 is YYNGEE. The CDR3 loop is CASSGQGYTIYF. Written as DNA, the CDR3 is TGTGCCAGCAGCGGACAGGGTTACACCATATATTTT.

This clonotype was observed many times. This sequence joins TRBV3-1 and TRBJ1-4; tentative D call: TRBD1 (5 bases). Germline loops: CDR1 LGHDT, CDR2 YNNKEL (reference sequence). CDR3 size: 15 residues. With 7 bases removed from V and 5 bases from J, the gap between germline ends came to 17 bases. CDR3 nucleotides: TGTGCCAGCACCAAAGGGGCAGTCAAGAATGAAAAACTGTTTTTT. Protein sequence: CASTKGAVKNEKLFF.

This clonotype came up a few times. This chain links TRBV7-2 with TRBJ2-7; TRBD1 aligns across 11 bases. The trim removed 5 bases at V and 7 bases at J, leaving 7 bases unmatched. There are 14 residues in the CDR3. The germline CDR1 and CDR2 sequences are SGHTA and FQGNSA. The CDR3, as DNA: TGTGCCAGCAGCCTGGACAGGGGGCCAGAGGAGCAGTACTTC. Protein: CASSLDRGPEEQYF.

This clonotype has only a few counts. The gene calls are TRBV27 and TRBJ1-1; 8 bases are a match to TRBD1. The CDR3 sequence is 13 residues long. Unmatched junction bases numbered 5, after V lost 4 bases and J lost 7 bases. Germline V gene lookup returns CDR1 MNHEY and CDR2 SMNVEV (reference sequence). CDR3 in amino acids: CASSWGQEGEAFF. Here the CDR3 DNA reads TGTGCCAGCAGTTGGGGACAGGAGGGTGAAGCTTTCTTT.

This rearrangement joins TRBV27 to TRBJ2-7; D may correspond to TRBD1 or TRBD2 (7 bases each). The CDR3 is made up of 14 amino acids. Germline V gene data show CDR1 as MNHEY and CDR2 as SMNVEV (reference sequence). V lost 5 bases, J lost 2 bases, and 13 bases lay in between. The CDR3 loop reads CASSGGDRTYEQYF. Written as DNA, the CDR3 is TGTGCCAGCAGTGGGGGGGACAGAACCTACGAGCAGTACTTC.

This clonotype has ten or more counts. This chain uses TRBV12-3 or TRBV12-4 with TRBJ2-7; tentatively, D is TRBD2 (6 bases). The CDR3 consists of 14 residues. V lost 3 bases to trimming and J lost 6 bases, with 15 bases between them. CDR3 sequence (DNA): TGTGCCAGCAGTTTGCTGGCGGGGACCTCCGAGCAGTACTTC. Translating it yields CASSLLAGTSEQYF.

J is TRBJ1-3 and V is TRBV4-1, with 8 bases aligning to TRBD1. After removal of 0 bases from V and 0 bases from J, the junction contained 13 bases not matched to a gene. Germline V gene data show CDR1 as MGHRA and CDR2 as YSYEKL. The CDR3 is made up of 20 amino acids. CDR3 nucleotide sequence: TGCGCCAGCAGCCAAGATAAAAAGGGCGGCAGGGGGCCCTCTGGAAACACCATATATTTT. Amino acids: CASSQDKKGGRGPSGNTIYF.

This clonotype was found many times. The J gene is TRBJ2-5, the V gene TRBV29-1; D unresolved. The CDR3 has 12 residues. The V gene's germline CDR1 is SQVTM and CDR2 ANQGSEA. Trimming shortened V by 8 bases and J by 5 bases, and 15 bases separated the two germline ends. The CDR3 protein is CSITVAEETQYF. The CDR3 bases are TGCAGCATTACAGTGGCGGAGGAGACCCAGTACTTC.

This clonotype showed up many times. V and J are TRBV3-1 and TRBJ2-1; no firm D call. V gave up 1 base and J gave up 4 bases, with 5 bases separating them. Germline lookup yields CDR1 LGHDT and CDR2 YNNKEL (reference sequence). CDR3 length: 13 residues. CDR3 bases: TGTGCCAGCAGCCAAGTGGGGTACAATGAGCAGTTCTTC. This codes for CASSQVGYNEQFF.

The sample holds many counts of this clonotype. The chain joins TRBV6-1 to TRBJ1-2; maybe TRBD1 (5 bases). CDR1 is MNHNS and CDR2 is SASEGT in the germline V gene. The CDR3 spans 14 residues. V lost 8 bases and J lost 4, with 17 bases in between. CDR3 DNA: TGTGCCAGCCACTCTTCCGGACACTCCTATGGCTACACCTTC. It is translated as CASHSSGHSYGYTF.

At least ten counts were recorded for this clonotype. This chain joins TRBV29-1 and TRBJ1-1; D is unresolved. Germline loops: CDR1 SQVTM, CDR2 ANQGSEA. The V gene lost 1 base and the J gene lost 2 bases, with 8 bases spanning the gap. The CDR3 extends over 13 amino acids. CDR3 sequence: CSVEGTVNTEAFF. CDR3 sequence (DNA): TGCAGCGTTGAAGGAACAGTTAACACTGAAGCTTTCTTT.

This clonotype has more than one count but fewer than ten. V usage is TRBV2 and J usage is TRBJ1-1, with D perhaps matching TRBD1 (6 bases). Germline V gene data show CDR1 as SNHLY and CDR2 as FYNNEI. V gave up 7 bases and J gave up 1 base, with 13 bases separating them. The CDR3 is made up of 14 amino acids. This chain's CDR3 is CASKGGGRNTEAFF. CDR3 in DNA: TGTGCCAGCAAAGGAGGGGGTAGGAACACTGAAGCTTTCTTT.

This clonotype was found many times. The V call is TRBV12-3 or TRBV12-4, the J call TRBJ1-6, with D unresolved. The V end was cut by 1 base, the J end by 7 bases, with 8 bases between. This CDR3 region has 14 residues. CDR3 bases: TGTGCCAGCAGTTTAGGACTCTCCAATTCACCCCTCCACTTT. It encodes CASSLGLSNSPLHF.

This clonotype has a count of ten or more. This rearrangement joins TRBV6-6 to TRBJ2-6; possibly TRBD1 or TRBD2 for D (5 bases each). The germline gives CDR1 MNHNY, CDR2 SVGAGI (reference sequence). This CDR3 contains 16 residues. Between the trimmed V and J ends, which lost 4 bases and 4 bases, there was a span of 14 bases. DNA for the CDR3: TGTGCCAGCAGTTTCGGACGTGGGACCGGGGCCAACGTCCTGACTTTC. Protein product: CASSFGRGTGANVLTF.

This clonotype was found a few times. V usage is TRBV20-1 and J usage is TRBJ2-1; D may be TRBD2 (6 bases). The CDR3 runs 13 residues. CDR1 and CDR2 from the germline V gene are DFQATT and SNEGSKA (reference sequence). CDR3 nucleotide sequence: TGCAGCCTCGGGAGCGGGCGGTACAATGAGCAGTTCTTC. Encoded protein: CSLGSGRYNEQFF.

This clonotype was seen only a few times. The DNA of the CDR3 is TGCGCCAGCAGCAAACAGGGATACGAGCAGTACTTC. This gives the protein CASSKQGYEQYF. The chain joins TRBV5-1 to TRBJ2-7; D is perhaps TRBD1 (6 bases). Trimming stripped 4 bases from V and 4 bases from J, with 9 bases between. This CDR3 has 12 amino acids. Germline-derived CDR1 and CDR2 are SGHRS and YFSETQ.

A few counts support this clonotype. CDR3 bases: TGTGCCAGCGGGGAGACCGGGGAGCTGTTTTTT. This sequence encodes CASGETGELFF. This chain links TRBV2 with TRBJ2-2, with a possible D match to TRBD2 (5 bases). The CDR3 covers 11 residues. Germline CDR1 and CDR2: SNHLY and FYNNEI. V was shortened by 8 bases and J by 5 bases, with 6 bases between the two germline ends.